The rows below give T cell receptor beta chains drawn from one sample of a study of blood T cell repertoires in COVID-19. Generated by immunoSEQ multiplex PCR, the TCRdb table keeps only in-frame clones and is missing some. The sample contains under 45,000 clones, 76% of which appear only once. Sequencing was carried out using peripheral blood. The receptors derive from an elderly man with acute or convalescent COVID-19. The CDR3 runs from the conserved cysteine through the conserved F or W. D genes are given only for firm matches. Clone size appears in some rows only: once, few, many, or a class for an expanded clone.

d_call: -
v_call: TRBV5-8
clone_size: -
j_call: TRBJ1-5
cdr3_nt: TGTGCCAGCACCCGGGAGGGAGGGGTTCAGCCCCAGCATTTT
cdr3_aa: CASTREGGVQPQHF

d_call: -
v_call: TRBV18
clone_size: -
j_call: TRBJ2-7
cdr3_nt: TGTGCCAGCTCACCAGCGGCCAGGGTGGAGGAGCAGTACTTC
cdr3_aa: CASSPAARVEEQYF

d_call: -
v_call: TRBV12-3/TRBV12-4
clone_size: -
j_call: TRBJ1-1
cdr3_nt: TGTGCCAGCAGTTTCTCCACTGAAGCTTTCTTT
cdr3_aa: CASSFSTEAFF

d_call: -
v_call: TRBV5-1
clone_size: few
j_call: TRBJ1-1
cdr3_nt: TGCGCCAGCAGCTTACAGGGGAACACTGAAGCTTTCTTT
cdr3_aa: CASSLQGNTEAFF

d_call: TRBD2
v_call: TRBV7-2
clone_size: -
j_call: TRBJ2-1
cdr3_nt: TGTGCCAGCAGCTTCTCAGAGGGACTAGAGCAGTTCTTC
cdr3_aa: CASSFSEGLEQFF

d_call: TRBD2
v_call: TRBV6-6
clone_size: -
j_call: TRBJ2-7
cdr3_nt: TGTGCCAGCAGTAAAACTAGCGCCAGCTCCTACGAGCAGTACTTC
cdr3_aa: CASSKTSASSYEQYF

d_call: TRBD2
v_call: TRBV15
clone_size: -
j_call: TRBJ2-2
cdr3_nt: TGTGCCACCAGCAGAGATGGCGGGAGTCGGGAGCTGTTTTTT
cdr3_aa: CATSRDGGSRELFF

d_call: TRBD1
v_call: TRBV5-1
clone_size: -
j_call: TRBJ1-1
cdr3_nt: TGCGCCAGCAGCTTGAGGACAGGGATGAACACTGAAGCTTTCTTT
cdr3_aa: CASSLRTGMNTEAFF

d_call: TRBD1
v_call: TRBV7-8
clone_size: -
j_call: TRBJ1-5
cdr3_nt: TGTGCCAGCAGCCAGACAGGGGGAGGCAATCAGCCCCAGCATTTT
cdr3_aa: CASSQTGGGNQPQHF

d_call: -
v_call: TRBV5-6
clone_size: -
j_call: TRBJ2-7
cdr3_nt: TGTGCCAGCAGTTCTTACGGACTCGGGTACGAGCAGTACTTC
cdr3_aa: CASSSYGLGYEQYF

d_call: -
v_call: TRBV10-3
clone_size: few
j_call: TRBJ2-5
cdr3_nt: TGTGCCATCAGGGAAGAGACAGGCTCGGAGACCCAGTACTTC
cdr3_aa: CAIREETGSETQYF

d_call: TRBD2
v_call: TRBV29-1
clone_size: -
j_call: TRBJ2-5
cdr3_nt: TGCAGCGTTGAGGTACTAGCGGGGGAGACCCAGTACTTC
cdr3_aa: CSVEVLAGETQYF

d_call: TRBD1
v_call: TRBV3-1/TRBV3-2
clone_size: -
j_call: TRBJ2-7
cdr3_nt: TGTGCCAGCGGGACAGGGTCTTACGAGCAGTACTTC
cdr3_aa: CASGTGSYEQYF

d_call: -
v_call: TRBV3-1/TRBV3-2
clone_size: -
j_call: TRBJ2-2
cdr3_nt: TGTGCCAGCAGCCAAGCGGGAAGATATACCGGGGAGCTGTTTTTT
cdr3_aa: CASSQAGRYTGELFF

d_call: -
v_call: TRBV3-1/TRBV3-2
clone_size: -
j_call: TRBJ2-3
cdr3_nt: TGTGCCAGCAGCCCCCGAGGGGGGGCAGGAGATACGCAGTATTTT
cdr3_aa: CASSPRGGAGDTQYF

d_call: TRBD2
v_call: TRBV3-1/TRBV3-2
clone_size: -
j_call: TRBJ2-3
cdr3_nt: TGTGCCAGCAGTCAAGAGGGCGGGGGGCGCACAGATACGCAGTATTTT
cdr3_aa: CASSQEGGGRTDTQYF

d_call: -
v_call: TRBV10-3
clone_size: few
j_call: TRBJ1-5
cdr3_nt: TGTGCCATCAGTGACAACAGGGTCGGTCAGCCCCAGCATTTT
cdr3_aa: CAISDNRVGQPQHF

d_call: TRBD2
v_call: TRBV24-1
clone_size: -
j_call: TRBJ2-1
cdr3_nt: TGTGCCACCAGTGAGGCGGGAGCTGTCTCTGAGCAGTTCTTC
cdr3_aa: CATSEAGAVSEQFF

d_call: -
v_call: TRBV6-1
clone_size: -
j_call: TRBJ2-3
cdr3_nt: TGTGCCAGCAGTGAATCGGGAGATACGCAGTATTTT
cdr3_aa: CASSESGDTQYF

d_call: -
v_call: TRBV6-5
clone_size: -
j_call: TRBJ2-1
cdr3_nt: TGTGCCAGCACCGACGGGGGAAATGAGCAGTTCTTC
cdr3_aa: CASTDGGNEQFF

d_call: TRBD1
v_call: TRBV5-1
clone_size: -
j_call: TRBJ1-1
cdr3_nt: TGCGCCAGCAGCTCGGGGACAGGCGCTGAAGCTTTCTTT
cdr3_aa: CASSSGTGAEAFF

d_call: -
v_call: TRBV9
clone_size: -
j_call: TRBJ1-5
cdr3_nt: TGTGCCAGCAGCGTAGGGCAGGGCAATCAGCCCCAGCATTTT
cdr3_aa: CASSVGQGNQPQHF

d_call: TRBD1
v_call: TRBV10-3
clone_size: -
j_call: TRBJ1-1
cdr3_nt: TGTGCCATCAAAGGGACAGGGACCACTGAAGCTTTCTTT
cdr3_aa: CAIKGTGTTEAFF

d_call: -
v_call: TRBV3-1/TRBV3-2
clone_size: -
j_call: TRBJ2-3
cdr3_nt: TGTGCCAGCAGCAGGGGTGGGGGCACAGATACGCAGTATTTT
cdr3_aa: CASSRGGGTDTQYF

d_call: -
v_call: TRBV28
clone_size: -
j_call: TRBJ2-1
cdr3_nt: TGTGCCAGCAGCTCGGGACTTGAATACTACAATGAGCAGTTCTTC
cdr3_aa: CASSSGLEYYNEQFF

d_call: TRBD2
v_call: TRBV6-5
clone_size: -
j_call: TRBJ2-7
cdr3_nt: TGTGCCAGCACGCCCCCTGGCGGGGGGCTGGAGCAGTACTTC
cdr3_aa: CASTPPGGGLEQYF

d_call: -
v_call: TRBV6-5
clone_size: once
j_call: TRBJ1-4
cdr3_nt: TGTGCCAGCAGTCCTCTTCTCTTGAGTGAAAAACTGTTTTTT
cdr3_aa: CASSPLLLSEKLFF

d_call: -
v_call: TRBV7-9
clone_size: -
j_call: TRBJ2-7
cdr3_nt: TGTGCCAGCAGCTGGGGGAGCGGGGAGCAGTACTTC
cdr3_aa: CASSWGSGEQYF

d_call: TRBD1
v_call: TRBV7-8
clone_size: -
j_call: TRBJ1-4
cdr3_nt: TGTGCCAGCAGCACCCGGACAGGGGCTAATGAAAAACTGTTTTTT
cdr3_aa: CASSTRTGANEKLFF

d_call: TRBD1
v_call: TRBV9
clone_size: -
j_call: TRBJ2-5
cdr3_nt: TGTGCCAGCAGCCCCGGGACAGAGAAAGAGACCCAGTACTTC
cdr3_aa: CASSPGTEKETQYF

d_call: -
v_call: TRBV5-1
clone_size: -
j_call: TRBJ2-3
cdr3_nt: TGCGCCAGCAGCTTGCCCCCAGGGTCGAGTACGCAGTATTTT
cdr3_aa: CASSLPPGSSTQYF

d_call: TRBD1
v_call: TRBV5-4
clone_size: -
j_call: TRBJ2-3
cdr3_nt: TGTGCCAGCAGCCCCGGGAGACAGGGGGCGAGCACAGATACGCAGTATTTT
cdr3_aa: CASSPGRQGASTDTQYF

d_call: -
v_call: TRBV6-5
clone_size: medium-sized
j_call: TRBJ1-2
cdr3_nt: TGTGCCAGCAGTCCCAGTCATGGGGCACTCTATGGCTACACCTTC
cdr3_aa: CASSPSHGALYGYTF

d_call: -
v_call: TRBV15
clone_size: once
j_call: TRBJ1-1
cdr3_nt: TGTGCCACCAGACGGGATCTAAACACTGAAGCTTTCTTT
cdr3_aa: CATRRDLNTEAFF

d_call: -
v_call: TRBV6-1
clone_size: -
j_call: TRBJ1-3
cdr3_nt: TGTGCCAGCAGTGAAGCGGGCAGGGTGGGAAACACCATATATTTT
cdr3_aa: CASSEAGRVGNTIYF

d_call: TRBD1
v_call: TRBV5-1
clone_size: -
j_call: TRBJ2-5
cdr3_nt: TGCGCCAGCAGCTTGTCGGGACAGGGTTCGGAGACCCAGTACTTC
cdr3_aa: CASSLSGQGSETQYF